A single T cell receptor beta chain is shown here with its context. Its antigen is currently unknown. These data belong to a study of T cell repertoires in cytomegalovirus infection. TCRdb recomputed calls from the reads with MiXCR, one row per CDR3 protein. The sample consists of about 890,000 distinct CDR3 sequences, roughly 31% of them appearing once. Here the sequenced sample was cultured CD8+ T cells from PBMCs, taken from culture after CMV antigen stimulation. The TCR comes from a human donor in good health (CMV status not recorded). Some clones in this sample may be carry-over from other donors' samples.

The CDR3 coding sequence is TGTGCCAGTAATCCGGGTTCTGGCTACACCTTC. The encoded protein is CASNPGSGYTF. J is TRBJ1-2 and V is TRBV19; D unresolved. This CDR3 has 11 amino acids. The germline gives CDR1 LNHDA, CDR2 SQIVND (reference sequence). Trimming removed 7 bases at V and 7 bases at J, with 10 bases between.